One TCR beta chain is described in this entry. Its target is not known. This table comes from immunoSEQ multiplex PCR, and its TCRdb copy is limited to in-frame clones, with some not included. The repertoire holds 97,000 or so clones, with about 95% as singletons. This sample was taken from a study of T cells in pancreatic ductal adenocarcinoma. The study, taken as a whole, reports: Mean clonality was approximately 0.12 in tumors and around 0.068 in blood, not significantly different. The resected pancreatic cancer cohort was biased toward the minority with early-stage disease.

No neoadjuvant therapy was given to the selected pancreatic ductal adenocarcinoma patients before their surgery. The sample consisted of PBMCs. This TCR came from a human donor with pancreatic ductal adenocarcinoma.

The CDR3 DNA reads as TGCAGTGCGTTCGGAGGAGAGACCCAGTACTTC. It codes for CSAFGGETQYF. V is TRBV20-1 and J is TRBJ2-5; D might be TRBD2 (5 bases). V shed 6 bases and J shed 4 bases, with 9 bases lying between them. CDR3 size: 11 residues. The germline gives CDR1 DFQATT, CDR2 SNEGSKA (reference sequence).